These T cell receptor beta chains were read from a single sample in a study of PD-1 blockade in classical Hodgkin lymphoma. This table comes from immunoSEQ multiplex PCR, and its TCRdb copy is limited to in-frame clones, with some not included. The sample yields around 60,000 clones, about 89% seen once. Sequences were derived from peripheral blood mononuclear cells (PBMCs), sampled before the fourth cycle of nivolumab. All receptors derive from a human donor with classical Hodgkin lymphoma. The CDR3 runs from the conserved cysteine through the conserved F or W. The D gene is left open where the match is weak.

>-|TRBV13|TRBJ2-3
CASSSWDFNTDTQYF
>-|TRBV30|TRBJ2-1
CACSDGNNEQFF
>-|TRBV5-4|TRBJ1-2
CASSPVQNYGYTF
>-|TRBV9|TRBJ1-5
CASSVSGLGGVWNQPQHF
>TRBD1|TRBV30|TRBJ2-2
CAWSRPRQGNTGELFF
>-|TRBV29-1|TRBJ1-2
CSVDREENYGYTF
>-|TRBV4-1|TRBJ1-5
CASSQGSGNQPQHF
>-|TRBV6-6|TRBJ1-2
CASSANTGLYGYTF
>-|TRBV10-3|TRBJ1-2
CATLVAGLGYTF
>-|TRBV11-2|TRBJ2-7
CASSLDQWVYEQYF
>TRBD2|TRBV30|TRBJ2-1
CAWSWASGGGEQFF
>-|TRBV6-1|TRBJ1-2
CASRPYGNYGYTF
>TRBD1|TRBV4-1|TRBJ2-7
CASSQAPTGQGSYEQYF
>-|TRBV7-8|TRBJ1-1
CASSLLVMNTEAFF
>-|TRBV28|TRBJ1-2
CASGTLNGYTF
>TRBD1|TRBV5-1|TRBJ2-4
CASSPTDRGKDIQYF
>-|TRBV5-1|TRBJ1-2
CASRDSRTLSYTF
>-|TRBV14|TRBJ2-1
CASSTWTAYNEQFF
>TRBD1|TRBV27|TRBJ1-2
CASSVGQGMLYGYTF
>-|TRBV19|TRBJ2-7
CASSIDTSEQYF